This T cell receptor (beta chain) was profiled in a study of blood T cell repertoires in COVID-19 (dated by TCRdb to about 2020). Broadly, across the study: Samples from collaborators originated in the United States, Italy and Spain and spanned both the acute and convalescent phases of COVID-19. The material from the prospective study consisted of cDNA or gDNA derived from T cells, B-cell-depleted T cells, or PBMCs. Subjects who had been exposed to COVID-19, were actively infected with it, or had recovered from it provided the deeply sampled blood TCRbeta repertoires that made up the dataset. The repertoires were made available in a free public database intended to serve as a resource for research on the immune response to SARS-CoV-2. The samples were drawn from two sources: the first 160 participants of the ongoing ImmuneRACE study, and approximately 1,300 subjects contributed by 6 global collaborators. A de-identified subject ID, COVID-19 status, age in years and sex were almost always included in the sample metadata. Where available, HLA class I and class II types were obtained from metadata supplied by the sample provider rather than from assay-based typing. The research as a whole found: Clinical and demographic metadata were provided uncurated, with the amount varying by source and participant.

As concerns this clone: The clone's antigen remains unknown. Qualities for individual bases were not recorded, and no much larger clone is one base off.

TCRbeta CDR3 regions were amplified from genomic DNA using the immunoSEQ Assay, a bias-controlled multiplex PCR. Per the source publication's procedure: Nucleated cell counts per sample were estimated from amplification of reference gene primers within the assay. Sequence reads were collapsed and filtered to measure the absolute abundance of every unique TCRbeta CDR3 rearrangement. Productive Simpson clonality was computed per sample as the square root of Simpson's diversity index over productive rearrangements. As stored in TCRdb, this immuneACCESS dataset retains in-frame rearrangements with V and J assigned. A fraction of the clones does not appear; measured against another copy, unresolved V genes explain less than half of the discrepancy, and the remainder lacks a known reason. V, J and clone size reflect that table, while D and trimming were determined from the DNA. This sample has some 310,000 clones in its table, and nearly 90% of those were observed once. 1% of the sample is taken by the ten largest.

One collaborating source in Seattle enrolled patients during active infection and followed them longitudinally through the course of disease. Collaborating institutions collected whole blood in K2EDTA tubes following their own protocols. For TCRbeta analysis, collaborator samples were shipped as frozen whole blood, as isolated PBMCs, or as DNA extracted from either sample type. What was sequenced was peripheral blood. The sequence was collected from a woman aged 40 to 50 with COVID-19, enrolled during active disease.

The CDR3 region: CASSQTGGGTHLKAFF. The DNA sequence is as follows: TGCGCCAGCAGCCAAACTGGCGGCGGGACGCACCTGAAAGCTTTCTTT. The V and J genes are TRBV4-1 and TRBJ1-1; TRBD1 is a weak D gene call, 5 bases matching. From the germline V gene, CDR1 is MGHRA and CDR2 is YSYEKL. The CDR3 measures 16 amino acids from cysteine to phenylalanine. The DNA shown is the 48-base CDR3, in frame from base 1. V loses 2 bases of germline sequence and J loses 9 bases, and the interval between the two ends is 22 bases.